These 22 T cell receptor beta chains were sequenced from one sample in a study of blood T cell repertoires in COVID-19. The repertoire was sequenced with immunoSEQ multiplex PCR; TCRdb's copy has only in-frame clones and lacks some. The sample records 120,000 or so clones, around 88% being singletons. The sample comprised peripheral blood. Source of these receptors: a woman between 50 and 59 years old with active or convalescent COVID-19.

V gene TRBV7-2 combines with J gene TRBJ2-7; unclear D gene. The CDR3 loop spans 13 amino acids. Germline V lookup: CDR1 SGHTA, CDR2 FQGNSA. With 0 bases removed from V and 0 bases from J, the gap between germline ends came to 3 bases. The CDR3 protein is CASSLASSYEQYF. CDR3 bases: TGTGCCAGCAGCTTAGCGAGCTCCTACGAGCAGTACTTC.

The chain joins TRBV5-4 to TRBJ1-4, with TRBD1 as a possible D gene (6 bases). CDR1 is SGHNT, CDR2 YYREEE, per germline (reference sequence). The CDR3 is 13 residues long. Deletions cut 3 bases from V and 8 bases from J, with 11 bases between. The CDR3 reads CASSWDKREKLFF. CDR3 sequence (DNA): TGTGCCAGCAGCTGGGACAAGCGAGAAAAACTGTTTTTT. The variable domain in full, with the rest retrieved from reference TRBV5-4 and TRBJ1-4, is ETGVTQSPTHLIKTRGQQVTLRCSSQSGHNTVSWYQQALGQGPQFIFQYYREEENGRGNFPPRFSGLQFPNYSSELNVNALELDDSALYLCASSWDKREKLFFGSGTQLSVL.

The count of this clone is one. One end of the junction fails to match germline, which may point to a read error. The gene calls are TRBV27 and TRBJ2-1; 9 bases map to TRBD2. CDR1 is MNHEY and CDR2 is SMNVEV in the germline V gene (reference sequence). The CDR3 covers 16 residues. CDR3 protein: CASSSIAGASNNEQFF. As DNA, the CDR3 is TGTGCCAGCAGTTCAATAGCGGGAGCCTCCAACAATGAGCAGTTCTTC.

This clone was detected only once. V usage is TRBV7-2 and J usage is TRBJ2-5; 10 bases match TRBD1. Trimming removed 5 bases from V and 5 bases from J; junction bases left unmatched: 8. CDR3 length: 15 amino acids. Germline V gives CDR1 SGHTA, CDR2 FQGNSA. The CDR3 DNA follows: TGTGCCAGCAGCGCCGACAGGGGGCGAGTGGAGACCCAGTACTTC. It is translated as CASSADRGRVETQYF.

This clone was seen more than once but under ten times. This sequence joins TRBV7-9 and TRBJ2-7, with D possibly matching TRBD2 (5 bases). Per germline, CDR1 SEHNR and CDR2 FQNEAQ (reference sequence). This CDR3 contains 12 residues. V was clipped by 4 bases and J by 7 bases, with 11 bases between them. CDR3 sequence: CASSSGSGEQYF. The CDR3 DNA sequence: TGTGCCAGCAGCTCTGGGTCGGGGGAGCAGTACTTC.

The rearrangement uses TRBV7-3 and TRBJ2-2; 9 nucleotides line up with TRBD2. There are 15 residues in the CDR3. Losses at the gene ends were 1 base for V and 6 bases for J; bases not matched to a gene: 3. CDR1 and CDR2 from the germline V gene are SGHTA and FQGTGA. This CDR3 reads CASSLSGRVPGELFF. In DNA form, the CDR3 reads TGTGCCAGCAGCTTAAGCGGGAGGGTCCCCGGGGAGCTGTTTTTT.

The V call is TRBV28, the J call TRBJ2-7, with a weak D call TRBD1 (6 bases). The CDR3 runs to 14 residues. Trimming shortened V by 3 bases and J by 2 bases, and 11 bases separated the two germline ends. From germline, CDR1 is MDHEN and CDR2 SYDVKM. Here the CDR3 reads CASSFRGRAYEQYF. In nucleotides, the CDR3 is TGTGCCAGCAGTTTCAGGGGTAGAGCCTACGAGCAGTACTTC.

This clone appeared once. This chain joins TRBV5-6 and TRBJ2-7, with D tentatively TRBD2 (5 bases). CDR3 length equals 15 residues. Trimming pared 1 base from V and 4 bases from J, leaving 15 bases between. Germline lookup yields CDR1 SGHDT and CDR2 YYEEEE. The CDR3 reads CASSLKRVVAYEQYF. The CDR3 DNA reads TGTGCCAGCAGCTTGAAAAGGGTAGTAGCGTACGAGCAGTACTTC.

The chain has TRBV16 and TRBJ1-1; D remains unclear. Per germline, CDR1 KGHSY and CDR2 FQNENV. V lost 7 bases, J lost 7 bases, and 10 bases lay in between. This CDR3 region has 11 residues. CDR3 nucleotide sequence: TGTGCCAGCACCCCATCCGGTGAAGCTTTCTTT. Residues: CASTPSGEAFF.

This chain uses TRBV19 with TRBJ1-5; 8 bases map to TRBD1. Looked up from germline, CDR1 is LNHDA and CDR2 is SQIVND (reference sequence). V trimming: 7 bases; J trimming: 6 bases; junction bases outside the gene matches: 17. The CDR3 has 17 residues. CDR3 DNA: TGTGCCAGTATGCACCCAGGTTGGCAGGGGGCATTTCAGCCCCAGCATTTT. This translates into CASMHPGWQGAFQPQHF.

This chain links TRBV30 with TRBJ2-7; 7 bases are a match to TRBD1. The trim removed 0 bases at V and 9 bases at J, leaving 8 bases unmatched. Germline V CDR1 and CDR2: GTSNPN, SVGIG (reference sequence). The length of the CDR3 is 13 residues. The CDR3 loop is CAWSVGGYDVQYF. CDR3 DNA: TGTGCCTGGAGTGTAGGGGGCTACGATGTGCAGTACTTC. The whole variable domain, filled in from reference TRBV30 and TRBJ2-7, reads SQTIHQWPATLVQPVGSPLSLECTVEGTSNPNLYWYRQAAGRGLQLLFYSVGIGQISSEVPQNLSASRPQDRQFILSSKKLLLSDSGFYLCAWSVGGYDVQYFGPGTRLTVT.

V gene TRBV9 combines with J gene TRBJ1-6; D remains unclear. The V gene lost 0 bases and the J gene lost 11 bases, with 12 bases spanning the gap. This CDR3 spans 14 amino acids. The germline V gene encodes CDR1 SGDLS and CDR2 YYNGEE. CDR3 nucleotide sequence: TGTGCCAGCAGCGTAGAGGCAACGGAGGCACCCCTCCACTTT. This codes for CASSVEATEAPLHF.

This clone turned up a few times. The chain couples TRBV19 to TRBJ1-1; TRBD1 agrees at 7 bases. The germline V gene has CDR1 LNHDA and CDR2 SQIVND (reference sequence). CDR3 length: 14 amino acids. The junction had 6 bases not matched to a gene; V was cut back by 4 bases and J by 4 bases. The CDR3 sequence: CASSTPTGITEAFF. CDR3 DNA sequence: TGTGCCAGTAGTACCCCGACAGGGATCACTGAAGCTTTCTTT.

This clone was detected a few times. Written as DNA, the CDR3 is TGTGCCATCAGTGAGAGGGCGGAGGATCAGCCCCAGCATTTT. Protein sequence: CAISERAEDQPQHF. The genes are TRBV10-3 and TRBJ1-5; D ambiguous. The germline CDR1 and CDR2 sequences are ENHRY and SYGVKD. The ends were cut back, 2 bases at V and 5 bases at J, with 10 bases in the middle. This CDR3 spans 14 amino acids.

The CDR3 sequence is CASSSHGQGAHEQYF. DNA for the CDR3: TGTGCCAGCAGTTCCCACGGACAGGGGGCACACGAGCAGTACTTC. The chain has TRBV28 and TRBJ2-7; 11 bases are shared with TRBD1. This CDR3 contains 15 residues. Germline CDR1 MDHEN, CDR2 SYDVKM. V shed 4 bases and J 5 bases; nucleotides not matched to a gene: 7.

The rearrangement joins TRBV3-1 (or the pseudogene TRBV3-2) to TRBJ2-7, with 8 bases fitting TRBD2. With V trimmed by 4 bases and J by 4 bases, 3 bases remained unmatched. Looked up from germline, CDR1 is LGHDT and CDR2 is YNNKEL (reference sequence). The CDR3 consists of 13 residues. CDR3 loop: CASSPGLVYEQYF. CDR3 DNA sequence: TGTGCCAGCAGCCCGGGACTAGTGTACGAGCAGTACTTC.

The chain couples TRBV7-5 to TRBJ2-7; TRBD1 was called by the table and not checked on the DNA. TRBV7-5 is designated a pseudogene. This CDR3 contains 16 residues. The CDR3, as DNA: TGTGCCAGAAGCTTTGGGCGACAGGGTATAGGCAACGAGCAGTACTTC. It translates to CARSFGRQGIGNEQYF.

The chain employs TRBV5-1 and TRBJ2-5; no clear D. With 0 bases removed from V and 4 bases from J, the gap between germline ends came to 10 bases. The CDR3 is made up of 14 amino acids. Germline V gene lookup returns CDR1 SGHRS and CDR2 YFSETQ. The DNA for the CDR3 is TGCGCCAGCAGCTTGGCCCCCTTAGCAGAGACCCAGTACTTC. Its translation is CASSLAPLAETQYF.

V is TRBV19 and J is TRBJ1-3; no reliable D call. The V end was cut by 6 bases, the J end by 4 bases, with 10 bases between. CDR1 and CDR2 from the germline V gene are LNHDA and SQIVND (reference sequence). CDR3 length: 13 amino acids. CDR3 DNA sequence: TGTGCCAGTAGCCGGGATTTCGGAAACACCATATATTTT. This gives the protein CASSRDFGNTIYF. The whole variable domain, filled in from reference TRBV19 and TRBJ1-3, reads DGGITQSPKYLFRKEGQNVTLSCEQNLNHDAMYWYRQDPGQGLRLIYYSQIVNDFQKGDIAEGYSVSREKKESFPLTVTSAQKNPTAFYLCASSRDFGNTIYFGEGSWLTVV.

This clone was counted a few times. V and J are TRBV11-2 and TRBJ2-3, with no clear D. The CDR3 consists of 15 residues. V shed 5 bases and J shed 0 bases, with 12 bases lying between them. Germline-derived CDR1 and CDR2 are SGHAT and FQNNGV. CDR3 nucleotides: TGTGCCAGCAGCCGTTTTGGGCAGAGCACAGATACGCAGTATTTT. It specifies CASSRFGQSTDTQYF.

The J gene is TRBJ2-6, the V gene TRBV19; TRBD1 matches 10 bases. The germline V gene encodes CDR1 LNHDA and CDR2 SQIVND (reference sequence). The CDR3 runs to 17 residues. V was pared by 0 bases and J by 2 bases, with 1 base of the junction left unmatched. CDR3 nucleotide sequence: TGTGCCAGTAGTATAGAAGGACAGGGGGCTGGGGCCAACGTCCTGACTTTC. Protein sequence: CASSIEGQGAGANVLTF. The complete variable domain, with remaining parts taken from reference TRBV19 and TRBJ2-6, reads DGGITQSPKYLFRKEGQNVTLSCEQNLNHDAMYWYRQDPGQGLRLIYYSQIVNDFQKGDIAEGYSVSREKKESFPLTVTSAQKNPTAFYLCASSIEGQGAGANVLTFGAGSRLTVL.

The gene calls are TRBV7-3 and TRBJ1-3; 9 bases agree with TRBD1. The CDR3 runs to 15 residues. Germline CDR1 reads SGHTA; CDR2 reads FQGTGA. V lost 5 bases, J lost 2 bases, and 4 bases stayed unmatched. In nucleotides, the CDR3 is TGTGCCAGCAGCCCTAGACAGGGGGCTGGAAACACCATATATTTT. Translation gives CASSPRQGAGNTIYF.